This entry concerns a single T cell receptor (beta chain). The antigen remains unidentified. This specimen belongs to a study of blood T cells in healthy people across ages. Overall study results and limits: It was held that diversity estimates obtained from one million T cells represented underestimates.

A second roughly 6 to 11 cycle PCR used barcoded and J-beta primers. TCRdb used MiXCR to reprocess the 5' RACE reads, holding one entry per CDR3 protein. The sample holds 1.2 million to 1.5 million distinct CDR3 sequences, approximately 59% seen once. The amount of total RNA extracted per sample was at least 5 micrograms. Unmatched junction bases numbered 5, after V lost 4 bases and J lost 5 bases. This CDR3 region has 15 residues. Germline V CDR1 and CDR2: LGHNA, YNFKEQ. The chain has TRBV4-2 and TRBJ1-6, with 7 bases fitting TRBD1. The material sequenced was blood. This TCR came from a man between 18 and 35 years old in good health. Here the CDR3 reads CASSPFGQDNSPLHF. CDR3 nucleotide sequence: TGTGCCAGCAGCCCATTCGGACAGGATAATTCACCCCTCCACTTT.